These T cell receptor beta chains were read from a single sample in a study of CD8+ T cells in alopecia areata. This table comes from immunoSEQ multiplex PCR, and its TCRdb copy is limited to in-frame clones, with some not included. The sample yields 100,000 to 150,000 clones, approximately 58% seen once. The sequences come from CD4+ T cells sorted from blood, collected at week 0. All receptors come from a human donor with alopecia areata. Each CDR3 is given with its conserved first and last residue. D genes are given only for firm matches. Size values are once, few and many counts, or a class for expanded clones, and some rows have none.

.	TRBJ2-1	.	TRBV29-1	TGCAGCGTGCTACAGCGTCCACCATACAATGAGCAGTTCTTC	CSVLQRPPYNEQFF
.	TRBJ2-5	few	TRBV7-2	TGTGCCAGCAGCTTACGGGCAGGGGAGGCCCAGTACTTC	CASSLRAGEAQYF
TRBD2	TRBJ2-1	.	TRBV29-1	TGCAGCGTTGTCCTAGCGGGAGGGTACTACAATGAGCAGTTCTTC	CSVVLAGGYYNEQFF
.	TRBJ2-5	.	TRBV30	TGTGCCTGGGCGCGGACAGACCAAGAGACCCAGTACTTC	CAWARTDQETQYF
.	TRBJ1-2	.	TRBV7-2	TGTGCCAGCAGCTCAGGACAGTCGGGCGGCTACACCTTC	CASSSGQSGGYTF
.	TRBJ1-6	.	TRBV2	TGTGCCAGCTCGGGCGGGGGTCCGTCCTTAAATTCACCCCTCCACTTT	CASSGGGPSLNSPLHF
TRBD1	TRBJ1-1	.	TRBV28	TGTGCCAGTCGGGACAGGGTTACTTTCTTT	CASRDRVTFF
.	TRBJ1-1	few	TRBV29-1	TGCAGCGGGAAAAGACAGCGGAGCCCCCTGAACACTGAAGCTTTCTTT	CSGKRQRSPLNTEAFF
TRBD1	TRBJ2-3	few	TRBV5-1	TGCGCCAGCAGCAAAACGGGACAGGGCACAGATACGCAGTATTTT	CASSKTGQGTDTQYF
TRBD1	TRBJ1-2	few	TRBV5-4	TGTGCCAGCAGCCGGACAGGCCTGTATGGCCACACCTTC	CASSRTGLYGHTF
.	TRBJ2-1	few	TRBV4-1	TGCGCCAGCAGCCAAGTTAATCTGGTCTCCTACAATGAGCAGTTCTTC	CASSQVNLVSYNEQFF
TRBD1	TRBJ2-7	few	TRBV5-1	TGCGCCAGCAGACCCGGGACAGATTACGAGCAGTACTTC	CASRPGTDYEQYF
TRBD1	TRBJ2-7	.	TRBV5-1	TGCGCCAGCAGCCCTGGGACAGGGGGCAGGAGTAGCTACGAGCAGTACTTC	CASSPGTGGRSSYEQYF
TRBD2	TRBJ2-5	few	TRBV5-1	TGCGCCAGCAGCCCCGGACTAGCGGGGTACCAAGAGACCCAGTACTTC	CASSPGLAGYQETQYF
.	TRBJ2-5	.	TRBV28	TGTGCCAGCAGGCGGAACACCCAAGAGACCCAGTACTTC	CASRRNTQETQYF
.	TRBJ2-1	.	TRBV30	TGTGCCTGGAGTGTAAGCCGATCCAATGAGCAGTTCTTC	CAWSVSRSNEQFF
.	TRBJ1-1	.	TRBV10-3	TGTGCCATCAGCGAGGACACTGAAGCTTTCTTT	CAISEDTEAFF
TRBD2	TRBJ2-1	few	TRBV7-2	TGTGCCAGCAGCCCGAGACTAGCGGGGTACAATGAGCAGTTCTTC	CASSPRLAGYNEQFF
.	TRBJ2-4	.	TRBV7-8	TGTGCCAGCAGCTTAGAAGGGCTTGGCCTAGCCAAAAACATTCAGTACTTC	CASSLEGLGLAKNIQYF
.	TRBJ2-3	.	TRBV7-2	TGTGCCAGCAGCTTAGAGGTGACCTTTTCAGATACGCAGTATTTT	CASSLEVTFSDTQYF
.	TRBJ2-2	.	TRBV5-4	TGTGCCAGCAGCTTGGCTACGGGGGCGAACACCGGGGAGCTGTTTTTT	CASSLATGANTGELFF
TRBD1	TRBJ1-5	.	TRBV18	TGTGCCAGCTCACCATCATCCGGGACAGGGGGCGGACAGCCCCAGCATTTT	CASSPSSGTGGGQPQHF
.	TRBJ2-4	.	TRBV9	TGTGCCAGCAGCGCCCGAGCGGGCATTCAGTACTTC	CASSARAGIQYF
.	TRBJ1-5	.	TRBV27	TGTGCCAGCAGCCCGGACATCCTAAGGGGCAATCAGCCCCAGCATTTT	CASSPDILRGNQPQHF
TRBD2	TRBJ2-5	.	TRBV5-4	TGTGCCAGCAGCTTCCGACTAGCGGGGGCCTCAACGGAGACCCAGTACTTC	CASSFRLAGASTETQYF
.	TRBJ1-1	once	TRBV5-1	TGCGCCAGCAGACCGGGAAGGGGGAACACTGAAGCTTTCTTT	CASRPGRGNTEAFF
.	TRBJ2-2	.	TRBV5-1	TGCGCCAGCAGCCCGGGCCGGGGGAACACCGGGGAGCTGTTTTTT	CASSPGRGNTGELFF
.	TRBJ2-1	.	TRBV5-1	TGCGCCAGCAGCTTATCAGGGTCCAGCTCCTACAATGAGCAGTTCTTC	CASSLSGSSSYNEQFF
.	TRBJ1-1	.	TRBV4-1	TGCGCCAGCAGCCACGACCCCGCGACAGAGAACACTGAAGCTTTCTTT	CASSHDPATENTEAFF
.	TRBJ2-2	.	TRBV5-1	TGCGCCAGCAGCTTGAGGCAGGGGAGTCACGGGGAGCTGTTTTTT	CASSLRQGSHGELFF
TRBD1	TRBJ1-2	few	TRBV10-3	TGTGCCATCAGTGAGGCTGGGGACAGATATGGCTACACCTTC	CAISEAGDRYGYTF
.	TRBJ2-6	.	TRBV19	TGTGCCAGTAGTATCCCCCCCCACGGGATTGGGGCCAACGTCCTGACTTTC	CASSIPPHGIGANVLTF
.	TRBJ1-5	.	TRBV7-2	TGTGCCAGCAGCCGGGACGGGGATCAGCCCCAGCATTTT	CASSRDGDQPQHF
.	TRBJ2-5	.	TRBV7-6	TGTGCCAGCAGCTGGAATGAACAAGAGACCCAGTACTTC	CASSWNEQETQYF
.	TRBJ1-1	.	TRBV27	TGTGCCAGCAGCCCTCGCCGAGGGGTAGTGAACACTGAAGCTTTCTTT	CASSPRRGVVNTEAFF
.	TRBJ1-6	few	TRBV4-3	TGCGCCAGCAGCCAAGATTTGGGACGTAATTCACCCCTCCACTTT	CASSQDLGRNSPLHF
.	TRBJ2-1	.	TRBV2	TGTGCCAGCAGGGCCGGGACGGACAATGAGCAGTTCTTC	CASRAGTDNEQFF
.	TRBJ1-2	.	TRBV29-1	TGCAGCACCGCGCACATGAACTATGGCTACACCTTC	CSTAHMNYGYTF